This T cell receptor beta chain was found in a study of T cell repertoires in cytomegalovirus infection. Whole-study context: It can be stated that public TCR beta signatures indicated CMV infection as well as a matching HLA type.

TCRdb processed the reads anew with MiXCR; each CDR3 protein has one entry. The repertoire holds roughly 230,000 distinct CDR3 sequences, about 12% seen once, with roughly 1.7% in the top ten. Trimming removed 5 bases from V and 0 bases from J; junction bases left unmatched: 8. There are 18 residues in the CDR3. CDR1 is SGHTA, CDR2 FQGNSA, per germline. There are many counts of this clonotype. V and J are TRBV7-2 and TRBJ2-7; TRBD2 matches at 15 bases. The sequence came from a human donor in good health (CMV status not recorded). Some clones in this sample may be carry-over from other donors' samples. The specimen was PBMCs. CDR3 sequence reads: CASSAGTSGRTLSYEQYF. CDR3 bases: TGTGCCAGCAGCGCCGGGACTAGCGGGAGGACCCTCTCCTACGAGCAGTACTTC.